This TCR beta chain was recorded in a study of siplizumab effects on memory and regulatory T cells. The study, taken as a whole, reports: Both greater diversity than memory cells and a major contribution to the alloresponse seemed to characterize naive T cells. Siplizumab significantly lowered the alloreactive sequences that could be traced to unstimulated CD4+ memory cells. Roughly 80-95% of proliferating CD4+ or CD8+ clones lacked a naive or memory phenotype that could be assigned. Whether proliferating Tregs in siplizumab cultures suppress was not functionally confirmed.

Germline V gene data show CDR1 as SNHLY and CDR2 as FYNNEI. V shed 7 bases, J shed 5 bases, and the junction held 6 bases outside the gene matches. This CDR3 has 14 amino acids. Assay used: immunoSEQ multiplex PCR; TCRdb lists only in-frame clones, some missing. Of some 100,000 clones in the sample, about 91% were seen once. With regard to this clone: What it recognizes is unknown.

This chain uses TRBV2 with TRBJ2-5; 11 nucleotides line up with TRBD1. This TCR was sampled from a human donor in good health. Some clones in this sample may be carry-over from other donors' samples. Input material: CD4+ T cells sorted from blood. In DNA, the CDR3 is TGTGCCAGCACGGACAGGGGGCATCGGGAGACCCAGTACTTC. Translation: CASTDRGHRETQYF.